This T cell receptor beta chain was identified during a study of shared clonotypes between healthy human individuals. Study findings and constraints: The expectation was that sequencing depth would affect clonotype sharing among donors. Sampling included only blood; tissue repertoires likely differ.

The split of CD4+ cells yielded CD45RA+ naive and CD45RA-negative memory subsets. In its sample, this clone was seen once. Its antigen remains unknown. As handled by the study authors: ImmunoSEQ supplied junction-only sequences lacking quality scores, so filtering was different. Profiled with immunoSEQ multiplex PCR; TCRdb holds only in-frame clones, not every one. V, J and clone size reflect that table, while D and trimming were determined from the DNA. Here the sample spans some 2,000,000 clones, approximately 95% being singletons. This sequence was found in a man aged 18 to 35 in good health. Specimen: naive CD4+ T cells sorted from blood. Subset defined: CD45RA+ positively selected.

The CDR3 bases are TGTGCCAGCAGGTACTCACGGGAGGAGCAGTACTTC. As protein: CASRYSREEQYF. The V call is TRBV2, the J call TRBJ2-7; D is possibly TRBD2 (6 bases). The CDR3 has 12 residues. From germline, CDR1 is SNHLY and CDR2 FYNNEI. Trimming took 6 bases from V and 7 from J, leaving 13 bases between them.